A single T cell receptor beta chain is shown here with its context. This specimen comes from a study of T cells after yellow fever vaccination. The CDR3 spans 14 residues. V dropped 10 bases and J dropped 0; count of bases not matched to a gene: 9. Germline-derived CDR1 and CDR2 are MNHEY and SMNVEV (reference sequence). Each CDR3 protein is one row after TCRdb ran MiXCR on the 5' RACE reads. Altogether fewer than 500,000 distinct CDR3 sequences are present, approximately 18% being singletons, with the ten largest covering around 17%. The input for sequencing was PBMCs, taken before the yellow fever booster vaccination. The chain links TRBV27 to TRBJ2-7; 7 bases are a match to TRBD1. The clonotype comes from a man younger than 35 who received the YFV17D yellow fever vaccine. Written as DNA, the CDR3 is TGTGCCACCTCCGAGGGGGACAGCTCCTACGAGCAGTACTTC. Translating it yields CATSEGDSSYEQYF.